Below, 18 T cell receptor beta chains from the same sample are listed, as sequenced in a study of cytomegalovirus exposure and HLA in healthy donors. With 60 Vbeta and 13 Jbeta primers, the PCR was carried out. Profiled with immunoSEQ multiplex PCR; TCRdb holds only in-frame clones, not every one. The table shows about 190,000 clones, with over 70% occurring only once. Sequencing input: PBMCs. Source of these receptors: a woman in her late teens or twenties in good health and CMV-seronegative.

A word on this clone: The junction departs from the called germline gene at one end, perhaps through a read error. The rearrangement uses TRBV7-9 and TRBJ1-1; perhaps TRBD1 as D (6 bases). The CDR3 is 17 amino acids. Germline V CDR1 and CDR2: SEHNR, FQNEAQ (reference sequence). The CDR3 reads CSSSLPLSQSGGPEAFF. DNA of the CDR3: TGTTCCAGCAGCTTACCTCTTTCACAGAGCGGGGGGCCTGAAGCTTTCTTT.

The chain uses TRBV30 and TRBJ1-4, with 8 bases aligning to TRBD1. CDR3 length: 14 residues. Germline trimming cut 4 bases from V and 11 bases from J; bases unmatched to any gene: 12. Germline CDR1 reads GTSNPN; CDR2 reads SVGIG (reference sequence). Written as DNA, the CDR3 is TGTGCCTGGATGGGACAGGCCCTAATGAGGAAACTGTTTTTT. As protein: CAWMGQALMRKLFF.

The chain recombines TRBV5-1 with TRBJ1-1, with 8 bases identical to TRBD1. The germline V gene has CDR1 SGHRS and CDR2 YFSETQ. V trimming: 4 bases; J trimming: 2 bases; junction bases outside the gene matches: 10. This CDR3 is 16 amino acids long. The CDR3 region is CASSTSPPGGNTEAFF. The CDR3 DNA follows: TGCGCCAGCAGCACTTCCCCCCCAGGGGGCAACACTGAAGCTTTCTTT.

This chain links TRBV7-9 with TRBJ2-3, with TRBD2 matching over 8 bases. V was clipped by 5 bases and J by 1 base; unmatched bases: 8. Germline loops: CDR1 SEHNR, CDR2 FQNEAQ (reference sequence). The CDR3 consists of 16 residues. CDR3 protein: CASSPGGAPRTDTQYF. The CDR3 DNA follows: TGTGCCAGCAGCCCCGGGGGGGCCCCCCGCACAGATACGCAGTATTTT.

The chain carries TRBV9 and TRBJ1-1, with D unresolved. Looked up from germline, CDR1 is SGDLS and CDR2 is YYNGEE. Trimming removed 0 bases at V and 0 bases at J, with 9 bases between. The CDR3 has 15 residues. This CDR3 is CASSVAGLVNTEAFF. Here the CDR3 DNA reads TGTGCCAGCAGCGTAGCTGGGCTCGTGAACACTGAAGCTTTCTTT.

This clone was counted only a few times. The V and J genes are TRBV27 and TRBJ1-6, with D possibly TRBD1 on 6 matching bases. V lost 2 bases and J lost 10, with 12 bases in between. The CDR3 is 14 residues long. The germline V gene has CDR1 MNHEY and CDR2 SMNVEV (reference sequence). The CDR3 DNA reads TGTGCCAGCAGTTTACAGGGGTGGGAGTCACCCCTCCACTTT. Translated, it gives CASSLQGWESPLHF.

The gene calls are TRBV6-5 and TRBJ1-1, with 7 bases fitting TRBD1. Germline V gene data show CDR1 as MNHEY and CDR2 as SVGAGI. Trimming took 2 bases from V and 0 from J; bases not matched to a gene: 6. CDR3 length: 16 amino acids. The CDR3 DNA sequence: TGTGCCAGCAGTTACGAGGGGGCGGGGCTGAACACTGAAGCTTTCTTT. This codes for CASSYEGAGLNTEAFF.

A single count supports this clone. V is TRBV5-6 and J is TRBJ2-3; TRBD1 matches at 8 bases. Trimming removed 3 bases from V and 3 bases from J; junction bases left unmatched: 6. Germline V gene sequence: CDR1 SGHDT, CDR2 YYEEEE. This CDR3 is built from 15 residues. CDR3 DNA: TGTGCCAGCAGCTCGCAGGGGGCGCGGACAGATACGCAGTATTTT. This translates into CASSSQGARTDTQYF. Combining the CDR3 with reference TRBV5-6 and TRBJ2-3 gives the whole variable domain DAGVTQSPTHLIKTRGQQVTLRCSPKSGHDTVSWYQQALGQGPQFIFQYYEEEERQRGNFPDRFSGHQFPNYSSELNVNALLLGDSALYLCASSSQGARTDTQYFGPGTRLTVL.

The chain uses TRBV5-1 and TRBJ2-7, with D perhaps TRBD1 (6 bases). Germline V gene data show CDR1 as SGHRS and CDR2 as YFSETQ. Trimming removed 4 bases at V and 2 bases at J, with 13 bases between. This CDR3 region has 14 residues. CDR3 loop: CASSIGTIAYEQYF. In DNA form, the CDR3 reads TGCGCCAGCAGCATAGGGACAATAGCCTACGAGCAGTACTTC.

The chain couples TRBV28 to TRBJ1-3, with D unclear. Germline CDR1 is MDHEN and CDR2 is SYDVKM. There are 14 residues in the CDR3. V was shortened by 10 bases and J by 0 bases, with 13 bases between the two germline ends. The CDR3 here is CAIEGSDSGNTIYF. Here the CDR3 DNA reads TGTGCCATCGAAGGGAGTGACTCTGGAAACACCATATATTTT.

In its sample, this clone was seen a few times. The gene calls are TRBV27 and TRBJ1-1; TRBD1 aligns across 11 bases. The CDR3 is made up of 15 amino acids. J was trimmed by 4 bases and V by 2 bases; bases with no gene match: 3. Germline CDR1 and CDR2: MNHEY and SMNVEV (reference sequence). The CDR3 DNA is TGTGCCAGCAGTTTAAGGGGGACAGGGGGCACTGAAGCTTTCTTT. Translated: CASSLRGTGGTEAFF.

V usage is TRBV19 and J usage is TRBJ1-4; D is unclear. With 8 bases removed from V and 0 bases from J, the gap between germline ends came to 10 bases. The length of the CDR3 is 14 residues. Per the germline V gene, CDR1 is LNHDA and CDR2 is SQIVND (reference sequence). CDR3: CASCSLATNEKLFF. CDR3 nucleotides: TGTGCCAGTTGCAGTCTTGCAACTAATGAAAAACTGTTTTTT.

The chain uses TRBV18 and TRBJ2-1; 12 positions agree with TRBD2. This CDR3 region has 17 residues. Germline V gene data show CDR1 as KGHSH and CDR2 as LQKENI. Trimming cost V 0 bases and J 4 bases; bases outside gene matches: 4. The CDR3 region is CASSPPKGTSGYNEQFF. For the CDR3, the DNA is TGTGCCAGCTCACCACCCAAGGGGACTAGCGGGTACAATGAGCAGTTCTTC.

This chain joins TRBV14 and TRBJ1-1, with 7 bases matching TRBD1. CDR3 length equals 13 residues. CDR1 SGHDN and CDR2 FVKESK come from the germline V gene. Trimming removed 1 base from V and 6 bases from J; junction bases left unmatched: 2. CDR3 sequence: CASSQVRGPEAFF. The CDR3 DNA sequence: TGTGCCAGCAGCCAAGTAAGGGGGCCTGAAGCTTTCTTT. The full variable domain, completed using reference TRBV14 and TRBJ1-1, is EAGVTQFPSHSVIEKGQTVTLRCDPISGHDNLYWYRRVMGKEIKFLLHFVKESKQDESGMPNNRFLAERTGGTYSTLKVQPAELEDSGVYFCASSQVRGPEAFFGQGTRLTVV.

J is TRBJ2-5 and V is TRBV2; D is possibly TRBD1 (6 bases). Trimming took 6 bases from V and 1 from J, leaving 9 bases between them. CDR1 is SNHLY, CDR2 FYNNEI, per germline. The CDR3 is 13 amino acids. The CDR3 DNA sequence: TGTGCCAGCAGACGGGACACCCAAGAGACCCAGTACTTC. Residues: CASRRDTQETQYF. Combining the CDR3 with reference TRBV2 and TRBJ2-5 gives the whole variable domain EPEVTQTPSHQVTQMGQEVILRCVPISNHLYFYWYRQILGQKVEFLVSFYNNEISEKSEIFDDQFSVERPDGSNFTLKIRSTKLEDSAMYFCASRRDTQETQYFGPGTRLLVL.

This clone turned up a few times. V usage is TRBV2 and J usage is TRBJ2-7, with D possibly TRBD2 on 5 matching bases. From germline, CDR1 is SNHLY and CDR2 FYNNEI. CDR3 length equals 15 residues. The V end was cut by 7 bases, the J end by 0 bases, with 16 bases between. CDR3 nucleotides: TGTGCCAGCACCCGAGAGGAGGTACTCTCCTACGAGCAGTACTTC. This encodes CASTREEVLSYEQYF. The variable domain in full, completed from reference TRBV2 and TRBJ2-7, reads EPEVTQTPSHQVTQMGQEVILRCVPISNHLYFYWYRQILGQKVEFLVSFYNNEISEKSEIFDDQFSVERPDGSNFTLKIRSTKLEDSAMYFCASTREEVLSYEQYFGPGTRLTVT.

The chain joins TRBV10-2 to TRBJ1-2; D is perhaps TRBD1 (6 bases). From germline, CDR1 is WSHSY and CDR2 SAAADI. The CDR3 is 15 residues long. V lost 5 bases and J 1 base, leaving 14 bases between the germline ends. CDR3 sequence reads: CASSLGTPHNYGYTF. CDR3 sequence (DNA): TGCGCCAGCAGTCTCGGGACACCTCATAACTATGGCTACACCTTC.

This clone appeared once. The rearrangement joins TRBV27 to TRBJ2-3; D may be TRBD2 (5 bases). This CDR3 is 18 amino acids long. V lost 2 bases to trimming and J lost 0 bases, with 18 bases between them. Germline CDR1 MNHEY, CDR2 SMNVEV (reference sequence). This CDR3 is CASSLTARRAYSTDTQYF. As DNA, the CDR3 is TGTGCCAGCAGTTTAACCGCTCGGCGGGCTTATAGCACAGATACGCAGTATTTT.